This entry lists 3 T cell receptor beta chains sequenced from one sample in a study of blood T cell repertoires in COVID-19. TCRdb's copy holds only in-frame clones and misses some; the assay was immunoSEQ multiplex PCR. Found here are 200,000 to 300,000 clones, approximately 90% of them singletons; the top ten hold 3.7%. Sequences were obtained from peripheral blood. The receptors here all came from a woman in her thirties or forties with acute or convalescent COVID-19.

V gene TRBV11-2 combines with J gene TRBJ2-3; the match to TRBD2 covers 9 bases. The CDR3 extends over 19 amino acids. Germline trimming cut 5 bases from V and 2 bases from J; bases unmatched to any gene: 17. The germline gives CDR1 SGHAT, CDR2 FQNNGV. The CDR3 bases are TGTGCCAGCAGCGCCCGTAGGGGCGGGGGGGCCTTCTTCACAGATACGCAGTATTTT. As protein: CASSARRGGGAFFTDTQYF.

This chain uses TRBV6-5 with TRBJ1-2, with D perhaps matching TRBD1 (5 bases). CDR1 is MNHEY, CDR2 SVGAGI, per germline. The CDR3 runs 15 residues. V was pared by 7 bases and J by 4 bases, with 19 bases between. This chain's CDR3 is CASTIAGRPGYGYTF. The CDR3 nucleotides read TGTGCCAGCACTATTGCAGGGAGGCCTGGCTATGGCTACACCTTC.

Regarding this clone: At one of its ends the junction is not consistent with the germline gene, which may arise from a read error. V and J are TRBV18 and TRBJ2-1, with D perhaps TRBD2 (6 bases). CDR1 and CDR2 (germline): KGHSH, LQKENI. CDR3 size: 15 residues. Written as DNA, the CDR3 is TGTGCCAGCTCCCCACTTTGGAAGGGAGGCAATGAGCAGTTCTTC. Translation gives CASSPLWKGGNEQFF.